This T cell receptor (beta chain) was sequenced for a study of blood T cells in healthy people across ages. Through a sample-barcoded 5' primer and a J-beta primer mix, a second PCR was run for 7 to 11 cycles. TCRdb reanalysed the 5' RACE reads using MiXCR and keeps one entry per CDR3 protein. The table has about 510,000 distinct CDR3 sequences, around a quarter seen once. Extraction of total RNA produced a minimum of 5 micrograms from each sample. Trimming removed 3 bases from V and 5 bases from J, with 15 bases in between. From germline, CDR1 is SEHNR and CDR2 FQNEAQ (reference sequence). The CDR3 totals 15 residues. This clonotype was seen a handful of times. These records were also assigned to another study, of T cells of mothers and their children.

This clonotype was obtained from a boy aged 2 to 10 in good health. The sequencing sample was made of blood. The V gene is TRBV7-9, the J gene TRBJ2-3; tentative D call: TRBD1 (7 bases). The chain's CDR3 is CASSLATGRGDTQYF. The CDR3 DNA is TGTGCCAGCAGCTTGGCGACAGGGCGGGGAGATACGCAGTATTTT.